Here is one T cell receptor (beta chain) with its context. The sample comes from a study of shared T cell receptors in the human thymus. Germline CDR1 and CDR2: MDHEN and SYDVKM. V dropped 5 bases and J dropped 1 base, with 15 bases sitting between them. The CDR3 extends over 16 amino acids. Sequencing was performed with immunoSEQ multiplex PCR; in TCRdb, only in-frame clones are kept and a portion is missing. The sample has about 400,000 clones; over 90% are singletons. The receptor comes from a human donor. The sequencing sample was made of thymocytes. This chain uses TRBV28 with TRBJ1-5; D is possibly TRBD1 (6 bases). The CDR3 sequence: CASSPIRGLSNQPQHF. In DNA form, the CDR3 reads TGTGCCAGCAGTCCCATCAGGGGTTTGAGCAATCAGCCCCAGCATTTT. Using reference TRBV28 and TRBJ1-5 for the parts outside the CDR3, the full variable domain is DVKVTQSSRYLVKRTGEKVFLECVQDMDHENMFWYRQDPGLGLRLIYFSYDVKMKEKGDIPEGYSVSREKKERFSLILESASTNQTSMYLCASSPIRGLSNQPQHFGDGTRLSIL.